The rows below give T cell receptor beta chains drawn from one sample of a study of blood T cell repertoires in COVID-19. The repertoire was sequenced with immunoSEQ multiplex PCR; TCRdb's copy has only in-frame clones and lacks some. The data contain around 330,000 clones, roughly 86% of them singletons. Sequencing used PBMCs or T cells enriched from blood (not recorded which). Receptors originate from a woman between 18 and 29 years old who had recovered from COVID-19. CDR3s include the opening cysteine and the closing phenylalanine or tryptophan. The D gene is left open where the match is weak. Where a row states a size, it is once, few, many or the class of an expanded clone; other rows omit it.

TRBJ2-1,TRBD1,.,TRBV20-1,CSASLYRGLYNEQFF,TGCAGTGCTAGTCTATACAGGGGGCTCTACAATGAGCAGTTCTTC
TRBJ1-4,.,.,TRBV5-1,CASSNDSPSREKLFF,TGCGCCAGCAGCAACGACTCCCCCTCGAGGGAAAAACTGTTTTTT
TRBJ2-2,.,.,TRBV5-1,CASSLAVAMNTGELFF,TGCGCCAGCAGCTTGGCGGTAGCAATGAACACCGGGGAGCTGTTTTTT
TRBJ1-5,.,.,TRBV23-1,CASSLSPRQGRSGNQPQHF,TGCGCCAGCAGTCTTTCCCCACGCCAGGGGAGAAGCGGCAATCAGCCCCAGCATTTT
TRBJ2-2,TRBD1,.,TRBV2,CASRGQGAGELFF,TGTGCCAGCAGGGGACAGGGGGCCGGGGAGCTGTTTTTT
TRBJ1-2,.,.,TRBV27,CASSRTRGYGYTF,TGTGCCAGCAGTAGAACCAGGGGATATGGCTACACCTTC
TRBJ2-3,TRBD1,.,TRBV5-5,CASSLRGGETDTQYF,TGTGCCAGCAGCTTGAGAGGGGGCGAGACAGATACGCAGTATTTT
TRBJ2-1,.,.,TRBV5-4,CASHSPNEQFF,TGTGCCAGCCACTCCCCCAATGAGCAGTTCTTC
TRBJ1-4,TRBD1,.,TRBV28,CASSSPQGANEKLFF,TGTGCCAGCAGTTCCCCACAGGGGGCTAATGAAAAACTGTTTTTT
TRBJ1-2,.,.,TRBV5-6,CASTLEPGSPTSLLYGYTF,TGTGCCAGCACCCTAGAGCCAGGGTCCCCCACGTCTTTACTCTATGGCTACACCTTC
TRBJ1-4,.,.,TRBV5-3,CARSLTGDPTNEKLFF,TGTGCCAGAAGTTTAACAGGAGACCCAACTAATGAAAAACTGTTTTTT
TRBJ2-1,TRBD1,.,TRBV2,CASSGDRVYGEQFF,TGTGCCAGCAGTGGAGACAGGGTTTATGGTGAGCAGTTCTTC
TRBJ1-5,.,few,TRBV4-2,CASSQVRAEGLDNQPQHF,TGTGCCAGCAGCCAAGTCAGGGCGGAGGGGCTCGACAATCAGCCCCAGCATTTT
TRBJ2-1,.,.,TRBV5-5,CASSAPSRAAEQFF,TGTGCCAGCAGCGCGCCTTCTCGTGCCGCTGAGCAGTTCTTC
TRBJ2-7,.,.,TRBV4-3,CASSQGVGRSEQYF,TGCGCCAGCAGCCAAGGGGTAGGGAGAAGCGAGCAGTACTTC
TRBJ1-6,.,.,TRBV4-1,CASSQARTRENSPLHF,TGCGCCAGCAGCCAAGCCCGGACGAGGGAAAATTCACCCCTCCACTTT
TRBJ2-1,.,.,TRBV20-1,CSASPLEQFF,TGCAGTGCTAGCCCCCTTGAGCAGTTCTTC
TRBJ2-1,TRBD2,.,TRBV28,CASSWTSGRAYNEQFF,TGTGCCAGCAGTTGGACTAGCGGGAGGGCCTACAATGAGCAGTTCTTC
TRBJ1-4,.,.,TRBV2,CASSDNSRNEKLFF,TGTGCCAGCAGTGATAACAGCCGTAATGAAAAACTGTTTTTT
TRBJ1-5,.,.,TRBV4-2,CASSQGDDGGRGNQPQHF,TGTGCCAGCAGCCAAGGGGACGACGGAGGGAGGGGCAATCAGCCCCAGCATTTT
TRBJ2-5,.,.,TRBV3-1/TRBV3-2,CASSQNNPETQYF,TGTGCCAGCAGCCAGAACAACCCCGAGACCCAGTACTTC
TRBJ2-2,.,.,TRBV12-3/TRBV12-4,CASSREELFF,TGTGCCAGCAGTCGGGAGGAGCTGTTTTTT
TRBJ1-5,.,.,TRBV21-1,CASSLLIKGGNQPQHF,TGTGCCAGCAGCCTATTAATCAAGGGAGGCAATCAGCCCCAGCATTTT
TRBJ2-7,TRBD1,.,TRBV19,CASSSGSGTGGVQYF,TGTGCCAGTAGTTCGGGGTCCGGGACAGGGGGCGTGCAGTACTTC
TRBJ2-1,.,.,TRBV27,CASSFGGPLDNEQFF,TGTGCCAGCAGTTTTGGTGGGCCCCTTGATAATGAGCAGTTCTTC
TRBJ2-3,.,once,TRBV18,CASSPDRHRSDTQYF,TGTGCCAGCTCACCGGACAGACACCGCTCAGATACGCAGTATTTT
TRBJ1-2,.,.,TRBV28,CASTGSNYGYTF,TGTGCCAGTACCGGGTCAAACTATGGCTACACCTTC
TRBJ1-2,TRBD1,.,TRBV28,CASSLTGGNGYTF,TGTGCCAGCAGTTTGACAGGGGGCAATGGCTACACCTTC
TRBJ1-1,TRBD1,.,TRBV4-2,CASSQGGTGANTEAFF,TGTGCCAGCAGCCAAGGCGGCACAGGGGCCAACACTGAAGCTTTCTTT
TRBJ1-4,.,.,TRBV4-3,CASSRNRATNEKLFF,TGCGCCAGCAGCCGTAACAGAGCAACTAATGAAAAACTGTTTTTT
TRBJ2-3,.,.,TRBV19,CASSIVRGDTQYF,TGTGCCAGTAGTATAGTACGGGGAGATACGCAGTATTTT
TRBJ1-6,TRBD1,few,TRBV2,CASKFTQGVSYNSPLHF,TGTGCCAGCAAATTCACGCAGGGGGTTTCCTATAATTCACCCCTCCACTTT
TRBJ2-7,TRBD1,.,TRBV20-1,CSASDRGAYEQYF,TGCAGTGCTAGTGACAGGGGGGCCTACGAGCAGTACTTC
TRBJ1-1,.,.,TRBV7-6,CASSVTGLNTEAFF,TGTGCCAGCAGCGTTACAGGGCTTAACACTGAAGCTTTCTTT
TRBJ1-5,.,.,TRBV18,CASSPGGADQPQHF,TGTGCCAGCTCACCGGGGGGGGCAGATCAGCCCCAGCATTTT
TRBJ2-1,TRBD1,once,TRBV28,CASSGTGTFYNEQFF,TGTGCCAGCAGCGGGACAGGGACGTTCTACAATGAGCAGTTCTTC
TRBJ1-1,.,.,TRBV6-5,CASSYSSGSQGTEAFF,TGTGCCAGCAGTTACTCGAGCGGATCACAGGGTACTGAAGCTTTCTTT